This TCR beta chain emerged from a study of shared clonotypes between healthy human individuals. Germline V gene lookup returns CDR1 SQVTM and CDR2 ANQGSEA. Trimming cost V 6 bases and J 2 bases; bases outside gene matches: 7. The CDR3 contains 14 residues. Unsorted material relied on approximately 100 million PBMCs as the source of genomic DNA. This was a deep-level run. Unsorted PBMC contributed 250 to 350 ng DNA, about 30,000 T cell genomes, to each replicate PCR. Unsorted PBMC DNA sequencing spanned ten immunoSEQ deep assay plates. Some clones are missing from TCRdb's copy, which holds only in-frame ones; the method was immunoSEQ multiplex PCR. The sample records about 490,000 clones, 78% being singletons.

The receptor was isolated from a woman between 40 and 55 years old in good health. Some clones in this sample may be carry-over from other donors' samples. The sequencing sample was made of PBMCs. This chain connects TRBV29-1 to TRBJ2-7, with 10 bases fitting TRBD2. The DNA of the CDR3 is TGCAGCGTGGCAGGACTAGCGGCTACCTACGAGCAGTACTTC. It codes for CSVAGLAATYEQYF.